The next 28 T cell receptor beta chains were all read from a single sample in a study of cytomegalovirus exposure and HLA in healthy donors. In the PCR, 60 Vbeta and 13 Jbeta primers were used. The method was immunoSEQ multiplex PCR; TCRdb's version includes in-frame clones alone and lacks a portion of them. Seen here are about 110,000 clones, 70% to 80% observed once, and the top ten hold roughly 2.1%. The sample consisted of PBMCs. Receptor source: a man younger than 40 in good health and CMV-seronegative.

This sequence joins TRBV7-9 and TRBJ2-1; D remains ambiguous. V lost 5 bases and J 3 bases, leaving 11 bases between the germline ends. The germline V gene encodes CDR1 SEHNR and CDR2 FQNEAQ (reference sequence). There are 14 residues in the CDR3. In DNA, the CDR3 is TGTGCCAGCAGCCCCTTGACGGGCTACAATGAGCAGTTCTTC. This gives the protein CASSPLTGYNEQFF.

CDR3 in amino acids: CASSRLGQGTEAFF. The CDR3 DNA sequence: TGTGCCAGCAGTCGACTGGGACAGGGGACTGAAGCTTTCTTT. V usage is TRBV6-5 and J usage is TRBJ1-1; 10 nucleotides align to TRBD1. The CDR3 consists of 14 residues. In germline, CDR1 is MNHEY, CDR2 SVGAGI. With 5 bases clipped from V and 5 bases from J, the junction kept 5 bases outside the gene matches.

The chain uses TRBV5-8 and TRBJ1-5; TRBD1 aligns across 10 bases. The CDR3 length is 15 residues. Germline CDR1 reads SGHTS; CDR2 reads YDEGEE. J gave up 2 bases and V 4 bases, and 3 bases lay outside the gene matches. CDR3 loop: CASSAGTGGNQPQHF. CDR3 sequence (DNA): TGTGCCAGCAGCGCCGGGACAGGGGGCAATCAGCCCCAGCATTTT.

The J gene is TRBJ2-7, the V gene TRBV6-1; D might be TRBD1 (7 bases). This CDR3 is built from 14 residues. From germline, CDR1 is MNHNS and CDR2 SASEGT. Trimming left V 7 bases short and J 7 bases short, with 20 bases between. Written as DNA, the CDR3 is TGTGCCAGCATGGTGGAGGGGGCCGGGTGGGAGCAGTACTTC. Its protein is CASMVEGAGWEQYF.

The J gene is TRBJ1-5, the V gene TRBV12-2. TRBV12-2 is reported as a pseudogene. CDR3 length equals 17 residues. DNA of the CDR3: TGTGCAAGTCGCTCTACTGGGGGGGGAGGGGGTCCGGGGACCCAGCATTTT. Its protein product is CASRSTGGGGGPGTQHF.

CDR3 sequence reads: CASSLRTETNTGELFF. As DNA, the CDR3 is TGCGCCAGCAGCCTCAGGACAGAAACGAACACCGGGGAGCTGTTTTTT. The chain links TRBV4-1 to TRBJ2-2; D may be TRBD1 (6 bases). This CDR3 is 16 amino acids long. Between the trimmed V and J ends, which lost 4 bases and 0 bases, there was a span of 12 bases. In germline, CDR1 is MGHRA, CDR2 YSYEKL.

This chain joins TRBV7-9 and TRBJ2-1; TRBD2 aligns across 10 bases. Unmatched junction bases numbered 14, after V lost 0 bases and J lost 6 bases. The CDR3 has 19 residues. Germline-derived CDR1 and CDR2 are SEHNR and FQNEAQ (reference sequence). CDR3 DNA sequence: TGTGCCAGCAGCTTAGCGAGAAGCGGGGGGGCCCCTACCGGCAATGAGCAGTTCTTC. Its protein is CASSLARSGGAPTGNEQFF.

V gene TRBV2 combines with J gene TRBJ2-3, with 14 bases fitting TRBD2. CDR1 SNHLY and CDR2 FYNNEI come from the germline V gene. This CDR3 is 16 amino acids long. The V gene end was trimmed by 4 bases and the J gene end by 4 bases; junction bases not matched to a gene: 4. The CDR3 sequence is CASSAGTSGSADTQYF. The CDR3 DNA is TGTGCCAGCAGTGCCGGGACTAGCGGGAGTGCAGATACGCAGTATTTT.

V gene TRBV27 combines with J gene TRBJ1-1, with D perhaps TRBD1 (5 bases). Trimming took 7 bases from V and 5 from J, leaving 17 bases between them. Germline values: CDR1 MNHEY, CDR2 SMNVEV (reference sequence). The CDR3 has 14 residues. The CDR3 loop is CASNHNWGETEAFF. The CDR3 DNA is TGTGCCAGCAACCACAATTGGGGGGAGACTGAAGCTTTCTTT.

The V call is TRBV5-1, the J call TRBJ2-7; TRBD1 matches 10 bases. The junction had 10 bases not matched to a gene; V was cut back by 3 bases and J by 7 bases. Germline CDR1 SGHRS, CDR2 YFSETQ. The CDR3 covers 15 residues. The CDR3 nucleotides are TGCGCCAGCAGCTCACGACAGGGGGCGACGGAAGAGCAGTACTTC. Translating it yields CASSSRQGATEEQYF.

V gene TRBV7-6 combines with J gene TRBJ2-4, with D possibly TRBD1 on 5 matching bases. The CDR3 contains 15 residues. V was pared by 6 bases and J by 2 bases, with 14 bases between. In germline, CDR1 is SGHVS, CDR2 FNYEAQ. CDR3 amino acids: CASSYGAWPKNIQYF. DNA of the CDR3: TGTGCCAGCAGTTATGGGGCATGGCCCAAAAACATTCAGTACTTC.

The rearrangement joins TRBV7-8 to TRBJ2-7; 7 nucleotides match TRBD2. The V gene's germline CDR1 is SGHVS and CDR2 FQNEAQ. After removal of 6 bases from V and 2 bases from J, the junction contained 13 bases not matched to a gene. The CDR3 runs to 16 residues. This CDR3 reads CASRPQRGRETYEQYF. In DNA, the CDR3 is TGTGCCAGCAGACCTCAGCGGGGAAGAGAGACCTACGAGCAGTACTTC.

This chain links TRBV4-1 with TRBJ2-7; 9 nucleotides line up with TRBD2. Trimming took 2 bases from V and 6 from J; bases not matched to a gene: 11. CDR1 and CDR2 (germline): MGHRA, YSYEKL. This CDR3 contains 16 residues. The CDR3, as DNA: TGCGCCAGCAGCCAAATTGTCGAGGCGGGAGGGCGCGAGCAGTACTTC. Translation gives CASSQIVEAGGREQYF.

This rearrangement joins TRBV9 to TRBJ1-4; TRBD1 is a possible D gene (5 bases). This CDR3 has 15 residues. Looked up from germline, CDR1 is SGDLS and CDR2 is YYNGEE. V was trimmed by 0 bases and J by 1 base, leaving 7 bases between them. The CDR3 coding sequence is TGTGCCAGCAGCGTAGCCCAGGGAACTAATGAAAAACTGTTTTTT. Protein sequence: CASSVAQGTNEKLFF.

This chain uses TRBV5-6 with TRBJ2-3, with D perhaps TRBD2 (6 bases). The CDR3 length is 16 residues. Germline assignment: CDR1 SGHDT and CDR2 YYEEEE. Trimming removed 1 base from V and 2 bases from J, with 14 bases in between. CDR3 in amino acids: CASSLRASAFTDTQYF. DNA of the CDR3: TGTGCCAGCAGCTTGCGGGCTAGCGCGTTCACAGATACGCAGTATTTT.

The chain couples TRBV5-4 to TRBJ1-6, with a possible D match to TRBD1 (6 bases). V was trimmed by 2 bases and J by 10 bases, leaving 13 bases between them. CDR3 length: 14 amino acids. Germline loops: CDR1 SGHNT, CDR2 YYREEE (reference sequence). CDR3 bases: TGTGCCAGCAGCTTTGGGGCAGGGGACTCACCCCTCCACTTT. Residues: CASSFGAGDSPLHF.

The J gene is TRBJ2-3, the V gene TRBV5-1; TRBD1 matches at 8 bases. V trimming: 4 bases; J trimming: 6 bases; junction bases outside the gene matches: 7. This CDR3 is built from 14 residues. In germline, CDR1 is SGHRS, CDR2 YFSETQ. This CDR3 reads CASSPDRGRDTQYF. In DNA, the CDR3 is TGCGCCAGCAGCCCTGACAGGGGCCGGGATACGCAGTATTTT.

Concerning this clone: Different DNA sequences within this sample yield the same CDR3. The chain recombines TRBV2 with TRBJ1-1; D is ambiguous. Trimming cost V 3 bases and J 0 bases, with 11 bases left between them. This CDR3 spans 15 amino acids. Germline CDR1 reads SNHLY; CDR2 reads FYNNEI. The CDR3 DNA reads as TGTGCCAGCAGTGACCGGGGTGAAATGAACACTGAAGCTTTCTTT. Translated: CASSDRGEMNTEAFF.

The chain uses TRBV9 and TRBJ1-4, with a weak D call TRBD1 (5 bases). Trimming took 2 bases from V and 8 from J, leaving 10 bases between them. The CDR3 sequence is 13 residues long. Germline V gives CDR1 SGDLS, CDR2 YYNGEE. The CDR3: CASSVGRSEKLFF. The CDR3 region has the DNA TGTGCCAGCAGCGTGGGGCGCAGCGAAAAACTGTTTTTT. Filled out from reference TRBV9 and TRBJ1-4, the complete variable domain reads DSGVTQTPKHLITATGQRVTLRCSPRSGDLSVYWYQQSLDQGLQFLIQYYNGEERAKGNILERFSAQQFPDLHSELNLSSLELGDSALYFCASSVGRSEKLFFGSGTQLSVL.

The genes are TRBV27 and TRBJ1-2; tentative D call: TRBD1 (5 bases). There are 15 residues in the CDR3. CDR1 MNHEY and CDR2 SMNVEV come from the germline V gene (reference sequence). Trimming removed 4 bases from V and 0 bases from J, with 12 bases in between. The CDR3 DNA reads as TGTGCCAGCAGTTCTACGACAGTTGCTAACTATGGCTACACCTTC. This translates into CASSSTTVANYGYTF.

The chain combines TRBV2 with TRBJ2-5; possible D gene TRBD2, 5 bases. TRBJ2-7 explains the end of the DNA better; the J call may be wrong. Germline CDR1 and CDR2: SNHLY and FYNNEI. The CDR3 has 14 amino acids. The CDR3 nucleotides are TGTGCCAGCAGTGAAAGAGGGAGCTCCTACGAGCAGTACTTC. Translating gives CASSERGSSYEQYF.

The V and J genes are TRBV6-5 and TRBJ2-7; 12 nucleotides match TRBD2. This CDR3 region has 16 residues. The germline gives CDR1 MNHEY, CDR2 SVGAGI. With V trimmed by 2 bases and J by 4 bases, 6 bases remained unmatched. The CDR3 DNA reads TGTGCCAGCAGTTACCCGACTAGCGGGAGCTCTTACGAGCAGTACTTC. This encodes CASSYPTSGSSYEQYF.

This clone was found a few times. The genes are TRBV6-1 and TRBJ1-4; 8 bases are shared with TRBD1. CDR3 size: 14 residues. J was trimmed by 8 bases and V by 7 bases; bases with no gene match: 9. The germline gives CDR1 MNHNS, CDR2 SASEGT. The CDR3 coding sequence is TGTGCCAGCATCAGGGGGCCCTCTACGGAAAAACTGTTTTTT. Translating it yields CASIRGPSTEKLFF.

This clone showed up just a few times. The CDR3 nucleotides read TGCGCCAGCAGCCAGACAGAAATGAACACTGAAGCTTTCTTT. It codes for CASSQTEMNTEAFF. The chain has TRBV4-3 and TRBJ1-1; perhaps TRBD1 as D (5 bases). Germline CDR1 is LGHNA and CDR2 is YSLEER. V was shortened by 3 bases and J by 0 bases, with 8 bases between the two germline ends. The CDR3 length is 14 residues.

V gene TRBV7-6 combines with J gene TRBJ2-5; 10 bases line up with TRBD2. Germline trimming cut 7 bases from V and 5 bases from J; bases unmatched to any gene: 16. The CDR3 runs 17 residues. Germline V gives CDR1 SGHVS, CDR2 FNYEAQ. CDR3 amino acids: CASIKYSVTSGEETQYF. DNA of the CDR3: TGTGCCAGCATCAAATACTCCGTCACTAGCGGGGAGGAGACCCAGTACTTC. Full variable domain (outside the CDR3, taken from reference TRBV7-6 and TRBJ2-5): GAGVSQSPRYKVTKRGQDVALRCDPISGHVSLYWYRQALGQGPEFLTYFNYEAQQDKSGLPNDRFSAERPEGSISTLTIQRTEQRDSAMYRCASIKYSVTSGEETQYFGPGTRLLVL.

The chain recombines TRBV2 with TRBJ2-3; 7 bases match TRBD2. J lost 1 base, V lost 5 bases, and 9 bases had no gene match. Per the germline V gene, CDR1 is SNHLY and CDR2 is FYNNEI. This CDR3 has 16 amino acids. This CDR3 is CASSSLSSGGTDTQYF. The CDR3 DNA follows: TGTGCCAGCAGTTCCCTGTCCAGCGGGGGCACAGATACGCAGTATTTT.

The CDR3 DNA reads TGCGCCAGCAGCTTGGCACCGGGGGGGGGCGGATCACCCCTCCACTTT. It is translated as CASSLAPGGGGSPLHF. The chain links TRBV5-1 to TRBJ1-6; possible D gene TRBD1, 6 bases. CDR3 length equals 16 residues. The V end lost 0 bases, the J end lost 10 bases, and 17 bases lay between the germline ends. CDR1 is SGHRS, CDR2 YFSETQ, per germline.

This clone showed up just a few times. The genes are TRBV6-6 and TRBJ1-3; D remains ambiguous. The CDR3 extends over 14 amino acids. V was shortened by 5 bases and J by 3 bases, with 11 bases between the two germline ends. Germline assignment: CDR1 MNHNY and CDR2 SVGAGI (reference sequence). The CDR3 sequence is CASSLQDSGNTIYF. As DNA, the CDR3 is TGTGCCAGCAGTCTTCAGGATAGTGGAAACACCATATATTTT.